One and the same sample provided the 10 T cell receptor beta chains below, sequenced in a study of CD8+ T cells in alopecia areata. Reverse transcription of extracted RNA yielded cDNA, which provided the sequencing template. Profiled with immunoSEQ multiplex PCR; TCRdb holds only in-frame clones, not every one. The sample includes some 160,000 clones, just over 65% of them seen just once. Treatment noted: oral pan-JAK inhibitor, 5-10 mg twice daily. The source material was CD4+ T cells sorted from blood, sampled at week 4, from a patient treated with tofacitinib. The receptors were sampled from a human donor with alopecia areata.

Note on this clone: The junction differs from germline at one of its ends, possibly a read error. The rearrangement links TRBV5-8 to TRBJ1-2; D call uncertain. The CDR3 consists of 11 residues. CDR1 is SGHTS, CDR2 YDEGEE, per germline. This chain's CDR3 is CASSQHRVCPF. For the CDR3, the DNA is TGTGCCAGCAGCCAACACCGGGTCTGCCCTTTC.

This clone occurred a few times. The genes are TRBV30 and TRBJ1-5; TRBD1 is a possible D gene (5 bases). Trimming stripped 3 bases from V and 4 bases from J, with 10 bases between. Germline CDR1 and CDR2: GTSNPN and SVGIG (reference sequence). CDR3 length: 13 residues. CDR3 in amino acids: CAWRGTENQPQHF. In DNA form, the CDR3 reads TGTGCCTGGAGGGGGACTGAAAATCAGCCCCAGCATTTT.

The CDR3 sequence: CASSTTGTSGGGDTQYF. In nucleotides, the CDR3 is TGTGCCAGCAGCACTACCGGGACTAGCGGGGGGGGAGATACGCAGTATTTT. The chain employs TRBV4-2 and TRBJ2-3, with 16 bases that match TRBD2. Germline CDR1 and CDR2: LGHNA and YNFKEQ. V trimming: 5 bases; J trimming: 5 bases; junction bases outside the gene matches: 7. CDR3 length: 17 residues.

The genes are TRBV6-6 and TRBJ1-5; 7 bases fit TRBD1. The ends lost 6 bases at V and 1 base at J; junction bases unmatched: 0. Germline V lookup: CDR1 MNHNY, CDR2 SVGAGI (reference sequence). The CDR3 extends over 13 amino acids. This CDR3 is CASRDRSNQPQHF. The CDR3, as DNA: TGTGCCAGCAGGGACAGGAGCAATCAGCCCCAGCATTTT.

The rearrangement joins TRBV2 to TRBJ2-7, with D uncertain. Trimming pared 4 bases from V and 3 bases from J, leaving 7 bases between. There are 12 residues in the CDR3. Germline CDR1 and CDR2: SNHLY and FYNNEI. The CDR3 sequence: CASSVNSYEQYF. CDR3 coding DNA: TGTGCCAGCAGTGTGAACAGCTACGAGCAGTACTTC.

The chain links TRBV7-8 to TRBJ2-7; D not resolved. CDR1 SGHVS and CDR2 FQNEAQ come from the germline V gene. Between the trimmed V and J ends, which lost 5 bases and 1 base, there was a span of 15 bases. CDR3 size: 15 residues. This CDR3 is CASSPDRLGSYEQYF. DNA of the CDR3: TGTGCCAGCAGCCCGGATAGGCTAGGGTCCTACGAGCAGTACTTC.

The gene calls are TRBV10-3 and TRBJ2-7, with 9 bases that match TRBD1. Losses at the gene ends were 10 bases for V and 0 bases for J; bases not matched to a gene: 7. Germline V gene data show CDR1 as ENHRY and CDR2 as SYGVKD. The CDR3 length is 14 residues. The CDR3 DNA sequence: TGTGCCAATTCCGGGACAGGGACCTCCTACGAGCAGTACTTC. Translating gives CANSGTGTSYEQYF.

CDR3 loop: CAWSPRGRGSGTFF. CDR3 nucleotides: TGTGCCTGGAGTCCCAGGGGGCGAGGGTCGGGGACTTTCTTT. The V gene is TRBV30, the J gene TRBJ1-1; 8 nucleotides line up with TRBD1. The germline CDR1 and CDR2 sequences are GTSNPN and SVGIG (reference sequence). The CDR3 extends over 14 amino acids. Trimming at V came to 2 bases and at J to 12 bases, leaving 14 bases not matched to a gene.

This clone was counted a few times. The gene calls are TRBV10-1 and TRBJ2-3; 9 bases fit TRBD2. V lost 6 bases, J lost 3 bases, and 7 bases stayed unmatched. The CDR3 covers 15 residues. Germline loops: CDR1 WNHNN, CDR2 SYGVQD (reference sequence). This CDR3 is CASSARTSDTDTQYF. CDR3 coding DNA: TGCGCCAGCAGCGCTAGGACTAGCGATACAGATACGCAGTATTTT.

The J gene is TRBJ2-7, the V gene TRBV7-2; D is unresolved. This CDR3 region has 13 residues. V lost 5 bases, J lost 0 bases, and 8 bases lay in between. Looked up from germline, CDR1 is SGHTA and CDR2 is FQGNSA. The CDR3 loop reads CASSQQTSYEQYF. CDR3 DNA sequence: TGTGCCAGCAGCCAACAGACCTCCTACGAGCAGTACTTC. Filled out from reference TRBV7-2 and TRBJ2-7, the complete variable domain reads GAGVSQSPSNKVTEKGKDVELRCDPISGHTALYWYRQSLGQGLEFLIYFQGNSAPDKSGLPSDRFSAERTGGSVSTLTIQRTQQEDSAVYLCASSQQTSYEQYFGPGTRLTVT.